This entry describes one TCR beta chain. No antigen is known for it. Using a J-beta primer mix together with a sample-barcoded 5' primer, a second PCR was run for about 7 to 12 cycles. MiXCR, run by TCRdb on the 5' RACE reads, gives a single entry per CDR3 protein. The table records 1.8 million or so distinct CDR3 sequences, 39% of them present only once. Trimming cost V 3 bases and J 6 bases; bases outside gene matches: 3. Germline CDR1 MDHEN, CDR2 SYDVKM. The CDR3 is 13 residues long. This sample stems from a study of blood T cells in healthy people across ages. Study-level results: A roughly linear age-dependent decrease characterized TCR beta diversity per million T cells. Unknown donor CMV status possibly confounded expanded clonotype changes.

The material sequenced was blood. V gene TRBV28 combines with J gene TRBJ2-5; TRBD1 matches 8 bases. The sequence was collected from a human donor in good health. CDR3 amino acids: CASSFSGGQTQYF. The DNA for the CDR3 is TGTGCCAGCAGTTTTTCAGGGGGCCAGACCCAGTACTTC.